The present T cell receptor (beta chain) was sequenced within a study of blood T cells in healthy people across ages. Sample-barcoded 5' priming and a J-beta primer mix drove a second PCR of 7 to 11 cycles. TCRdb passed the 5' RACE reads through MiXCR, listing each CDR3 protein once. The sample shows about 1.4 million distinct CDR3 sequences, 55% to 75% of them seen only once. Germline-derived CDR1 and CDR2 are DFQATT and SNEGSKA (reference sequence). There are 9 residues in the CDR3. The clonotype was recovered from a young man in good health. The chain links TRBV20-1 to TRBJ1-1; D is possibly TRBD1 (5 bases). The sequenced sample was blood. The CDR3 sequence: CKWGRKAFF. In DNA form, the CDR3 reads TGCAAATGGGGGAGAAAAGCTTTCTTT.